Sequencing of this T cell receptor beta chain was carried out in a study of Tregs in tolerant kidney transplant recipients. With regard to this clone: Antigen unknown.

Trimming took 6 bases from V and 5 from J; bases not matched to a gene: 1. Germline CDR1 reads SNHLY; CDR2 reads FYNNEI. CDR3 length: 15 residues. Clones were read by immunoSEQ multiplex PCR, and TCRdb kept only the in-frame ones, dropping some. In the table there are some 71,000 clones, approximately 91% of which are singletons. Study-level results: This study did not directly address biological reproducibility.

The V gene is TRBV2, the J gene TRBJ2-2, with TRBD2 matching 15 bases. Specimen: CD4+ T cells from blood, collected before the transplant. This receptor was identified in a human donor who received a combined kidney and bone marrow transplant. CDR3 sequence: CASRGTSGRTGELFF. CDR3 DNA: TGTGCCAGCAGGGGGACTAGCGGGAGGACCGGGGAGCTGTTTTTT.